The entry that follows covers one T cell receptor (beta chain) sequence. These data come from a study of blood T cell repertoires in COVID-19. Original processing methods: The authors estimated nucleated cell counts from reference gene primer amplification. Only in-frame clones appear in the TCRdb table, and some are missing; sequencing was by immunoSEQ multiplex PCR. V, J and clone size are those of that table, while D and trimming were read from the DNA. The profile covers around 220,000 clones, with roughly 84% appearing a single time and around 4.1% taken by the ten largest. The TCR was taken from a woman aged 40 to 50 with active or convalescent COVID-19. Source material: peripheral blood.

CDR3 in amino acids: CASSIGRTFSGNTIYF. DNA of the CDR3: TGTGCCAGTAGTATTGGCAGAACCTTCTCTGGAAACACCATATATTTT. The chain couples TRBV19 to TRBJ1-3, with D unresolved. Trimming shortened V by 3 bases and J by 0 bases, and 12 bases separated the two germline ends. The germline V gene encodes CDR1 LNHDA and CDR2 SQIVND (reference sequence). The CDR3 is made up of 16 amino acids.